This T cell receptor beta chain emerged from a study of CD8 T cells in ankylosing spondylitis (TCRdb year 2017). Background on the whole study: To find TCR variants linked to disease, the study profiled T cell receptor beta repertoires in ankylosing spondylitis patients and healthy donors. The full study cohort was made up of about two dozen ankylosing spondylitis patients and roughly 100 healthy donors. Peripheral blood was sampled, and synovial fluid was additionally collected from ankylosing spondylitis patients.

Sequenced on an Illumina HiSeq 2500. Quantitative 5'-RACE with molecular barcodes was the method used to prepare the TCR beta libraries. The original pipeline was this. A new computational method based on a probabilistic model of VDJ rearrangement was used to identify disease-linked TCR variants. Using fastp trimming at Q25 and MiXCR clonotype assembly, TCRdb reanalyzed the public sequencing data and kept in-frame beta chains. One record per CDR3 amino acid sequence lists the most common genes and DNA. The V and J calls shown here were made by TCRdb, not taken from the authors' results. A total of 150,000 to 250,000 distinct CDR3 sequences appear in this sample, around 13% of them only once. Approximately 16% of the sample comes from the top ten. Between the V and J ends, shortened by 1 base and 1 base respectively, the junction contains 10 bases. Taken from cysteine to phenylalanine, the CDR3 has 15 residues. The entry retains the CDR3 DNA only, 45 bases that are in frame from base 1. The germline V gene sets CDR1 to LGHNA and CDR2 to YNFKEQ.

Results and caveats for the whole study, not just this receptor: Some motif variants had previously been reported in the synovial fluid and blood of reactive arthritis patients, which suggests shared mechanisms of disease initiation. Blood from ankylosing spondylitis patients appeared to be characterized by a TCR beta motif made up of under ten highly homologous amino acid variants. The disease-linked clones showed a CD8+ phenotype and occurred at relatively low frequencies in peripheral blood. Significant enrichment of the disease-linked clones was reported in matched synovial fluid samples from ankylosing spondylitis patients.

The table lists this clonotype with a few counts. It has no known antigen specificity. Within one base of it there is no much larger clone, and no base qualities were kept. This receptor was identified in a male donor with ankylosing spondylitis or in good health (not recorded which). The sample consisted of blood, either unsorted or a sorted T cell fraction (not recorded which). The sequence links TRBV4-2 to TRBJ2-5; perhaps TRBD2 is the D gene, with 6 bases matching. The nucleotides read TGTGCCAGCAGCCAAGGAGTCGGGGGCCAAGAGACCCAGTACTTC. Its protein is CASSQGVGGQETQYF.